The 16 T cell receptor beta chains below all came from one sample that was sequenced in a study of T cell changes during pregnancy in multiple sclerosis. Only in-frame clones appear in the TCRdb table, and some are missing; sequencing was by immunoSEQ multiplex PCR. The table has roughly 48,000 clones, 88% seen once. Sequencing used CD4+ T cells from peripheral blood mononuclear cells, obtained in the second trimester of pregnancy. The source is a female donor with multiple sclerosis, enrolled in a pregnancy study.

The chain is built from TRBV5-4 and TRBJ2-3, with a weak D call TRBD2 (7 bases). The CDR3 spans 15 residues. Trimming shortened V by 4 bases and J by 5 bases, and 17 bases separated the two germline ends. Per germline, CDR1 SGHNT and CDR2 YYREEE (reference sequence). In DNA, the CDR3 is TGTGCCAGCAGCGGGAGGGGCGGGGGCGGAGATACGCAGTATTTT. It is translated as CASSGRGGGGDTQYF.

The chain uses TRBV4-2 and TRBJ2-2, with 10 bases fitting TRBD2. The germline V gene has CDR1 LGHNA and CDR2 YNFKEQ. V lost 2 bases, J lost 1 base, and 1 base stayed unmatched. The CDR3 sequence is 16 residues long. CDR3 sequence (DNA): TGTGCCAGCAGCCAAAGACTAGCGGGGAACACCGGGGAGCTGTTTTTT. Amino acid sequence: CASSQRLAGNTGELFF.

V and J are TRBV6-5 and TRBJ1-5; 9 bases are shared with TRBD1. In germline, CDR1 is MNHEY, CDR2 SVGAGI. With 0 bases clipped from V and 4 bases from J, the junction kept 1 base outside the gene matches. The CDR3 totals 15 residues. CDR3 amino acids: CASSYSGTGNQPQHF. CDR3 nucleotide sequence: TGTGCCAGCAGTTACTCGGGGACAGGGAATCAGCCCCAGCATTTT.

The chain is built from TRBV6-6 and TRBJ2-1, with 9 nucleotides matching TRBD2. V lost 7 bases to trimming and J lost 7 bases; unmatched junction nucleotides: 14. The CDR3 extends over 16 amino acids. The germline CDR1 and CDR2 sequences are MNHNY and SVGAGI (reference sequence). CDR3 nucleotide sequence: TGTGCCAGCACCGGCGCCCTAGCGGGATCTACGAATGAGCAGTTCTTC. Protein sequence: CASTGALAGSTNEQFF.

The chain recombines TRBV11-2 with TRBJ1-2; TRBD1 might be the D (5 bases). CDR3 length equals 14 residues. Trimming shortened V by 3 bases and J by 2 bases, and 10 bases separated the two germline ends. Germline assignment: CDR1 SGHAT and CDR2 FQNNGV. CDR3 sequence reads: CASSFPGRNYGYTF. CDR3 nucleotide sequence: TGTGCCAGCAGCTTTCCAGGGAGGAACTATGGCTACACCTTC.

The V gene is TRBV7-2, the J gene TRBJ1-1; the D gene is possibly TRBD1 (6 bases). Germline CDR1 and CDR2: SGHTA and FQGNSA. Trimming took 8 bases from V and 7 from J, leaving 14 bases between them. The CDR3 sequence is 12 residues long. This CDR3 reads CASGTGLVEAFF. In nucleotides, the CDR3 is TGTGCCAGCGGTACAGGGTTGGTTGAAGCTTTCTTT. Drawing the rest from reference TRBV7-2 and TRBJ1-1, the complete variable domain is GAGVSQSPSNKVTEKGKDVELRCDPISGHTALYWYRQSLGQGLEFLIYFQGNSAPDKSGLPSDRFSAERTGGSVSTLTIQRTQQEDSAVYLCASGTGLVEAFFGQGTRLTVV.

The chain employs TRBV21-1 and TRBJ2-7; the listed D gene, TRBD2, was not tested against the DNA. TRBV21-1 is reported as a pseudogene. CDR3 length: 16 residues. Here the CDR3 reads CASSKGLAGHSYEQYF. CDR3 coding DNA: TGTGCCAGCAGCAAAGGGCTAGCGGGCCACTCCTACGAGCAGTACTTC.

This clone was picked up a small number of times. The rearrangement uses TRBV7-9 and TRBJ2-2; D not certain. The CDR3 has 15 amino acids. Germline lookup yields CDR1 SEHNR and CDR2 FQNEAQ (reference sequence). The V gene lost 5 bases and the J gene lost 1 base, with 11 bases spanning the gap. This chain's CDR3 is CASSLVSLNTGELFF. Written as DNA, the CDR3 is TGTGCCAGCAGCCTAGTCAGTCTGAACACCGGGGAGCTGTTTTTT.

The V call is TRBV19, the J call TRBJ2-1; 9 bases match TRBD2. Germline V gene data show CDR1 as LNHDA and CDR2 as SQIVND (reference sequence). The CDR3 contains 17 residues. The junction had 16 bases not matched to a gene; V was cut back by 9 bases and J by 4 bases. Here the CDR3 DNA reads TGTGCCAGCGCAGACGCGACTAGCGGAGGGGGATACAATGAGCAGTTCTTC. Translation: CASADATSGGGYNEQFF.

The genes are TRBV6-1 and TRBJ2-7, with 8 bases matching TRBD1. CDR3 length: 16 residues. Germline values: CDR1 MNHNS, CDR2 SASEGT. Losses at the gene ends were 3 bases for V and 0 bases for J; bases not matched to a gene: 7. As DNA, the CDR3 is TGTGCCAGCAGTGACTACTCAGGGGGCTACTCCTACGAGCAGTACTTC. Protein: CASSDYSGGYSYEQYF.

The chain employs TRBV6-6 and TRBJ1-2; tentatively, D is TRBD1 (5 bases). CDR1 is MNHNY and CDR2 is SVGAGI in the germline V gene (reference sequence). This CDR3 comprises 14 residues. Trimming shortened V by 2 bases and J by 8 bases, and 15 bases separated the two germline ends. The CDR3 DNA is TGTGCCAGCAGTTACGGGGCAGGGAATTACGGCTACACCTTC. Protein sequence: CASSYGAGNYGYTF.

V is TRBV5-1 and J is TRBJ2-7; D unclear. The length of the CDR3 is 11 residues. Germline CDR1 is SGHRS and CDR2 is YFSETQ. The V end was cut by 2 bases, the J end by 6 bases, with 6 bases between. Here the CDR3 DNA reads TGCGCCAGCAGCTTCGCAGGCGAGCAGTACTTC. The encoded protein is CASSFAGEQYF.

This chain links TRBV2 with TRBJ2-7, with 8 bases aligning to TRBD1. V gave up 4 bases and J gave up 4 bases; unmatched junction bases: 6. Germline assignment: CDR1 SNHLY and CDR2 FYNNEI. This CDR3 is built from 14 residues. CDR3 in DNA: TGTGCCAGCAGTGGAAGGACAGGGAGTTACGAGCAGTACTTC. This sequence encodes CASSGRTGSYEQYF.

V gene TRBV11-3 combines with J gene TRBJ2-2, with a tentative D call TRBD2 (5 bases). The CDR3 has 14 residues. V dropped 3 bases and J dropped 6 bases, with 11 bases sitting between them. Germline V gene data show CDR1 as SGHNT and CDR2 as YENEEA. The CDR3 spells CASSLGEEAGELFF. As DNA, the CDR3 is TGTGCCAGCAGCTTGGGAGAAGAGGCCGGGGAGCTGTTTTTT.

In this sample, this clone turned up a few times. The V and J genes are TRBV18 and TRBJ1-1, with D possibly matching TRBD1 (6 bases). The CDR3 extends over 14 amino acids. V lost 3 bases and J lost 1, with 9 bases in between. Germline V lookup: CDR1 KGHSH, CDR2 LQKENI. CDR3 sequence (DNA): TGTGCCAGCTCACCGACAGGCGGGAACACTGAAGCTTTCTTT. This encodes CASSPTGGNTEAFF.

The chain is built from TRBV7-9 and TRBJ1-2; 8 nucleotides align to TRBD1. This CDR3 has 15 residues. V shed 6 bases, J shed 2 bases, and the junction held 8 bases outside the gene matches. Per germline, CDR1 SEHNR and CDR2 FQNEAQ (reference sequence). The CDR3 sequence: CASRFEDRANYGYTF. CDR3 sequence (DNA): TGTGCCAGCAGATTCGAGGACAGGGCCAACTATGGCTACACCTTC.